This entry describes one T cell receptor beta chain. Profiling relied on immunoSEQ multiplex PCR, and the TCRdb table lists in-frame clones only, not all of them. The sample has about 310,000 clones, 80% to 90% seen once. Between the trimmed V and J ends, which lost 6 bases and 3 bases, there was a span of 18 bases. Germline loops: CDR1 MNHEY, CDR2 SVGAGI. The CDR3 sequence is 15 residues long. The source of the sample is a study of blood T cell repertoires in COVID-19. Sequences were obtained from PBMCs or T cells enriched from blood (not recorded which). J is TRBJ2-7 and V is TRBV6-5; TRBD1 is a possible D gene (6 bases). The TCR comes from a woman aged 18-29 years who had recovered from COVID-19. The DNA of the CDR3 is TGTGCCAGCAGCGATTCCGGGACACACTTCTACGAGCAGTACTTC. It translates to CASSDSGTHFYEQYF.